The rows below give T cell receptor beta chains drawn from one sample of a study of blood T cell repertoires in COVID-19. The repertoire was sequenced with immunoSEQ multiplex PCR; TCRdb's copy has only in-frame clones and lacks some. This table has 45,000 to 55,000 clones, approximately 89% appearing once. The sample taken for sequencing was peripheral blood. These receptors were taken from a woman at least 80 years old with acute or convalescent COVID-19. The CDR3 runs from the conserved cysteine through the conserved F or W. The D gene is left open where the match is weak. Size is stated for part of the rows, as once, few or many counts, or as a class when the clone is expanded.

CDR3 DNA | CDR3 protein | J gene | D gene | V gene | clone size
TGTGCCAGCAGCAAAGCATCGTCTAGGCGGCAGCCCCAGCATTTT | CASSKASSRRQPQHF | TRBJ1-5 | NA | TRBV21-1 | NA
TGCGCCAGCAGCTTGGCGGGCCAGGGGGTTACCGGGGAGCTGTTTTTT | CASSLAGQGVTGELFF | TRBJ2-2 | TRBD1 | TRBV5-1 | NA
TGTGCCAGTAGTATATCCAGGGATGGAGGCTACACCTTC | CASSISRDGGYTF | TRBJ1-2 | NA | TRBV19 | NA
TGTGCCAGCAGTGAAATCCGGGGGGGCTACACCTTC | CASSEIRGGYTF | TRBJ1-2 | NA | TRBV2 | NA
TGTGCCAGCAGTTCTTGGCGGGGCCAGGAGACCCAGTACTTC | CASSSWRGQETQYF | TRBJ2-5 | NA | TRBV2 | NA
TGTGCCAGCAGCCCCACCGCGGGGGTGACTGAGCAGTTCTTC | CASSPTAGVTEQFF | TRBJ2-1 | TRBD2 | TRBV6-2/TRBV6-3 | NA
TGCGCCAGCAGCTGGTTGACAGGGGAAGTAACTGAAGCTTTCTTT | CASSWLTGEVTEAFF | TRBJ1-1 | TRBD1 | TRBV5-1 | NA
TGCGCCAGCAGCTACCGCGGGGGGGCCCGGACAGATACGCAGTATTTT | CASSYRGGARTDTQYF | TRBJ2-3 | TRBD2 | TRBV5-1 | NA
TGTGCCAGCAGCCAAGATAGGGGCAGCTTTTCACCCCTCCACTTT | CASSQDRGSFSPLHF | TRBJ1-6 | NA | TRBV3-1/TRBV3-2 | NA
TGCGCCAGCAGCTCGGACACCTACAATGAGCAGTTCTTC | CASSSDTYNEQFF | TRBJ2-1 | NA | TRBV5-1 | NA
TGTGCCAGCAGCCGACCGGGGAACTATGGCTACACCTTC | CASSRPGNYGYTF | TRBJ1-2 | NA | TRBV28 | NA
TGTGCCAGCAGCCTCCAAGAGACCCAGTACTTC | CASSLQETQYF | TRBJ2-5 | NA | TRBV5-6 | once
TGTGCCAGCAGTCCCGACAGGGACTATGGCTACACCTTC | CASSPDRDYGYTF | TRBJ1-2 | TRBD1 | TRBV11-2 | NA
TGTGCCAGCAGCCAAGATTTGGGACTCCACAATGAGCAGTTCTTC | CASSQDLGLHNEQFF | TRBJ2-1 | NA | TRBV3-1/TRBV3-2 | NA
TGTGCCAGCAGTTCGTGGAGGAGGACTGAAGCTTTCTTT | CASSSWRRTEAFF | TRBJ1-1 | NA | TRBV28 | NA
TGTGCCAGCAGCCCAGGGAAGGGCCCGGCGAACACCGGGGAGCTGTTTTTT | CASSPGKGPANTGELFF | TRBJ2-2 | NA | TRBV3-1/TRBV3-2 | NA
TGCAGCGTTGAAGATATGAACACCGGGGAGCTGTTTTTT | CSVEDMNTGELFF | TRBJ2-2 | NA | TRBV29-1 | NA
TGTGCCAGCAGCCCGGAACAGGACATTCAGTACTTC | CASSPEQDIQYF | TRBJ2-4 | NA | TRBV2 | NA
TGTGCCAGCCTAGCGGGGGCCACAGATACGCAGTATTTT | CASLAGATDTQYF | TRBJ2-3 | TRBD2 | TRBV3-1/TRBV3-2 | NA
TGTGCCAGCAGTTACCCGGGACAGGGATTTGGCTACACCTTC | CASSYPGQGFGYTF | TRBJ1-2 | TRBD1 | TRBV6-5 | NA
TGTGCCAGTAGGGGACAGCCTGCTCTGGACAATGAGCAGTTCTTC | CASRGQPALDNEQFF | TRBJ2-1 | TRBD1 | TRBV19 | NA
TGTGCCAGCAGTTTCGGGGGGGGTGGGGCCAACGTCCTGACTTTC | CASSFGGGGANVLTF | TRBJ2-6 | TRBD2 | TRBV27 | NA
TGTGCCATCAGTGAGTCGAGAGGGAGAATCGCAGATACGCAGTATTTT | CAISESRGRIADTQYF | TRBJ2-3 | NA | TRBV10-3 | NA
TGTGCCAGCAGCTTCATCAGGGTGGGTAATTCACCCCTCCACTTT | CASSFIRVGNSPLHF | TRBJ1-6 | NA | TRBV7-2 | NA
TGTGCCAGCAGTGGGATACGGACAGGACGGGGTGGGGCCAACGTCCTGACTTTC | CASSGIRTGRGGANVLTF | TRBJ2-6 | TRBD1 | TRBV6-1 | NA
TGTGCCAGCTCACCAAACGGTAACTATGGCTACACCTTC | CASSPNGNYGYTF | TRBJ1-2 | NA | TRBV18 | NA
TGTGCCAGCAGCTTGCAGGGGAATCAGCCCCAGCATTTT | CASSLQGNQPQHF | TRBJ1-5 | NA | TRBV7-7 | NA
TGCAGTCAAGGACAAACTGGAGCTTTCTTT | CSQGQTGAFF | TRBJ1-1 | NA | TRBV20-1 | NA
TGTGCCACCAGCAGGAACAGGGGACCCCCCCCATACAATGAGCAGTTCTTC | CATSRNRGPPPYNEQFF | TRBJ2-1 | TRBD1 | TRBV15 | once
TGTGCCAGCAGCTTGTGGAGACGGAGGAACACTGAAGCTTTCTTT | CASSLWRRRNTEAFF | TRBJ1-1 | NA | TRBV5-7 | NA
TGTGCCAGCAGCCAAGGGCTAGCGGGCACAGATACGCAGTATTTT | CASSQGLAGTDTQYF | TRBJ2-3 | TRBD2 | TRBV14 | NA
TGTGCCTGGAGTCTATCACTAGCGGGGGGGAGTAATGAGCAGTTCTTC | CAWSLSLAGGSNEQFF | TRBJ2-1 | TRBD2 | TRBV30 | NA
TGTGCCAGCAGCCTCAGGGGGGGCAATCAGCCCCAGCATTTT | CASSLRGGNQPQHF | TRBJ1-5 | TRBD1 | TRBV6-5 | NA
TGTGCCACCGCATTGCAGGGGGCATCTGGGGCCAACGTCCTGACTTTC | CATALQGASGANVLTF | TRBJ2-6 | TRBD1 | TRBV10-3 | NA
TGTGCCACCAGCAGAGGGGGACAGGGGAACCCTGAAGCTTTCTTT | CATSRGGQGNPEAFF | TRBJ1-1 | TRBD1 | TRBV15 | NA
TGTGCCAGCAGTGAAGAAGGGACACCGACGATTAACTATGGCTACACCTTC | CASSEEGTPTINYGYTF | TRBJ1-2 | NA | TRBV2 | NA
TGTGCCAGCAGCTTCGGAGCCGGAGAGGATGAGCAGTTCTTC | CASSFGAGEDEQFF | TRBJ2-1 | NA | TRBV11-2 | NA
TGTGCCAGCAGCTCCTTTGGCTTAGCGAAGACCCAGTACTTC | CASSSFGLAKTQYF | TRBJ2-5 | NA | TRBV7-6 | NA
TGTGCCATCAGTGAGTCGAGAGGGGGGGCCACTTACTTC | CAISESRGGATYF | TRBJ2-4 | NA | TRBV10-3 | NA
TGCAGTGGAACAGGTACGGATGAGCAGTTCTTC | CSGTGTDEQFF | TRBJ2-1 | NA | TRBV20-1 | NA
TGTGCCACCATGACAGGGGTCCCCTACAATGAGCAGTTCTTC | CATMTGVPYNEQFF | TRBJ2-1 | TRBD1 | TRBV3-1/TRBV3-2 | once
TGTGCCAGCAGCCAACCCCAGGCTAACTATGGCTACACCTTC | CASSQPQANYGYTF | TRBJ1-2 | NA | TRBV16 | NA
TGTGCCAGCCATCCCGCGAATTCACCCCTCCACTTT | CASHPANSPLHF | TRBJ1-6 | NA | TRBV28 | NA
TGTGCCAGCAGGGACAGGGTGAGCAATCAGCCCCAGCATTTT | CASRDRVSNQPQHF | TRBJ1-5 | TRBD1 | TRBV6-5 | NA
TGTGCCAGCAGCCCCGGGACAGGGAGACAGACCCAGTACTTC | CASSPGTGRQTQYF | TRBJ2-5 | TRBD1 | TRBV11-2 | NA
TGTGCCAGCAGTCGACAGGGGGACACTGAAGCTTTCTTT | CASSRQGDTEAFF | TRBJ1-1 | TRBD1 | TRBV6-5 | many
TGTGCCAGTAGTCCCTACCCGGGCCAGGACACCGAAGCTTTCTTT | CASSPYPGQDTEAFF | TRBJ1-1 | NA | TRBV19 | NA
TGTGCCAGCAGCACAGACAGCTATCAGCCCCAGCATTTT | CASSTDSYQPQHF | TRBJ1-5 | NA | TRBV6-6 | NA
TGCAGTGCTCCACAGGAAAAACTGTTTTTT | CSAPQEKLFF | TRBJ1-4 | NA | TRBV20-1 | NA